This T cell receptor beta chain was identified during a study of shared clonotypes between healthy human individuals. Profiling relied on immunoSEQ multiplex PCR, and the TCRdb table lists in-frame clones only, not all of them. The table has more than 2,000,000 clones, 85% to 95% seen once. The V and J ends lost 0 bases and 8 bases respectively, with 14 bases between them. Germline CDR1 is MDHEN and CDR2 is SYDVKM. The CDR3 runs 15 residues. The rearrangement uses TRBV28 and TRBJ1-3; D is unresolved. The sample consisted of naive CD4+ T cells from PBMCs. The subset: CD45RA+ positively selected. This sequence originates from a man between 18 and 29 years old in good health. Some clones in this sample may be carry-over from other donors' samples. CDR3 in amino acids: CASSLWPSGRDTIYF. CDR3 sequence (DNA): TGTGCCAGCAGTTTATGGCCCTCTGGGCGGGACACCATATATTTT. The full variable domain, completed using reference TRBV28 and TRBJ1-3, is DVKVTQSSRYLVKRTGEKVFLECVQDMDHENMFWYRQDPGLGLRLIYFSYDVKMKEKGDIPEGYSVSREKKERFSLILESASTNQTSMYLCASSLWPSGRDTIYFGEGSWLTVV.